This T cell receptor beta chain came from a study of Graves' ophthalmopathy and Graves' hyperthyroidism. The sample holds many counts of this clonotype. From RNA, the CDR3 regions of TCR beta chains were amplified and sequenced. HTBI primers served in a first-round RT-PCR, which a second-round multiplex PCR followed. MiXCR, run by TCRdb on the multiplex PCR reads, gives a single entry per CDR3 protein. This sample has 200,000 to 250,000 distinct CDR3 sequences, with about 22% found just once. The sequencing input was peripheral blood. The TCR originated in a woman aged 45-65 years with Graves' ophthalmopathy.

The CDR3 protein is CASSLVGGVGELFF. The CDR3 region has the DNA TGTGCCAGCAGTTTAGTCGGGGGAGTCGGGGAGCTGTTTTTT. V gene TRBV12-3 or TRBV12-4 combines with J gene TRBJ2-2; tentative D call: TRBD2 (6 bases). The CDR3 contains 14 residues. With 1 base removed from V and 7 bases from J, the gap between germline ends came to 10 bases.